Each of the 26 T cell receptor beta chains below was sequenced from the same sample in a study of T cells in Graves' hyperthyroidism and ophthalmopathy. RNA transcripts gave rise to amplified TCR beta CDR3 regions. HTBI primers were employed in a first-round RT-PCR of the TCR CDR3. TCRdb independently ran MiXCR on the multiplex PCR reads; one entry per CDR3 protein. The data contain hundreds of thousands of distinct CDR3 sequences, around a sixth of them singletons. Material for sequencing was blood. These receptors all come from a woman aged 18-29 years with Graves' hyperthyroidism.

Of note for this clonotype: A much larger clonotype is one base distant, so this may be a read error. The chain joins TRBV14 to TRBJ1-2; a weak D match, TRBD1 (5 bases). Germline CDR1 and CDR2: SGHDN and FVKESK. Trimming took off 4 bases at V and 0 bases at J, with 9 bases between the two ends. The CDR3 is 14 amino acids. CDR3 sequence (DNA): TGTGCCAGCAGCCCTCCGGGGGCTAACTATGGCTACACCTTC. Translating it yields CASSPPGANYGYTF.

V gene TRBV3-1 combines with J gene TRBJ2-5; D perhaps matches TRBD1 (6 bases). This CDR3 is 13 amino acids long. Deletions cut 6 bases from V and 5 bases from J, with 13 bases between. Germline CDR1 is LGHDT and CDR2 is YNNKEL (reference sequence). The CDR3 nucleotides read TGTGCCAGCAGGCCATTTAGGGGGGAGACCCAGTACTTC. Amino acid sequence: CASRPFRGETQYF.

The chain employs TRBV6-2 or TRBV6-3 and TRBJ2-3, with TRBD1 identical over 7 bases. The V and J ends lost 8 bases and 0 bases, in that order; junction bases with no gene match: 8. The CDR3 consists of 15 residues. Germline assignment: CDR1 MNHEY and CDR2 SVGEGT. The CDR3 nucleotides read TGTGCCAGCGGACGGGACAGAGACAGCACAGATACGCAGTATTTT. It is translated as CASGRDRDSTDTQYF.

The V call is TRBV3-1, the J call TRBJ2-3; maybe TRBD2 (5 bases). V lost 0 bases to trimming and J lost 3 bases, with 13 bases between them. CDR1 LGHDT and CDR2 YNNKEL come from the germline V gene (reference sequence). This CDR3 has 16 amino acids. The CDR3, as DNA: TGTGCCAGCAGCCAAGAGGTGAGGGAGCAAACAGATACGCAGTATTTT. It specifies CASSQEVREQTDTQYF.

V and J are TRBV2 and TRBJ1-1, with D possibly being TRBD1 (5 bases). There are 15 residues in the CDR3. Trimming stripped 1 base from V and 4 bases from J, with 13 bases between. Germline V gene lookup returns CDR1 SNHLY and CDR2 FYNNEI. The CDR3 DNA reads as TGTGCCAGCAGTGAAGGGTGGAGGGGTGGCACTGAAGCTTTCTTT. Encoded protein: CASSEGWRGGTEAFF.

This clonotype has a count of ten or more. The gene calls are TRBV29-1 and TRBJ1-1; no clear D. This CDR3 has 16 amino acids. Germline values: CDR1 SQVTM, CDR2 ANQGSEA. Trimming pared 4 bases from V and 7 bases from J, leaving 25 bases between. In DNA form, the CDR3 reads TGCAGCGTTGCCCTGACCCCGGGCGTGAGAAATGGTGAAGCTTTCTTT. The encoded protein is CSVALTPGVRNGEAFF.

About this clonotype itself: Just one base apart from a much larger clone, this may be a read error. The chain employs TRBV29-1 and TRBJ2-7; D gene unclear. The CDR3 covers 13 residues. Germline values: CDR1 SQVTM, CDR2 ANQGSEA. The DNA of the CDR3 is TGCAGCGTTCAGGTTCGCAGCTCCTACGAGCAGTGCTTC. It codes for CSVQVRSSYEQCF.

This chain uses TRBV20-1 with TRBJ2-7; TRBD2 matches at 14 bases. With 3 bases clipped from V and 6 bases from J, the junction kept 10 bases outside the gene matches. Germline loops: CDR1 DFQATT, CDR2 SNEGSKA (reference sequence). This CDR3 is built from 16 residues. The CDR3 region has the DNA TGCAGTGCTAGCTTCGGACTAGCGGGGGGCGCGGCCGAGCAGTACTTC. Its translation: CSASFGLAGGAAEQYF.

This chain joins TRBV27 and TRBJ2-2; TRBD2 aligns across 16 bases. The V and J ends lost 3 bases and 7 bases, in that order; junction bases with no gene match: 5. CDR1 is MNHEY and CDR2 is SMNVEV in the germline V gene (reference sequence). The CDR3 extends over 17 amino acids. CDR3 residues: CASSLGGLAGGYGELFF. The CDR3, as DNA: TGTGCCAGCAGTTTGGGGGGACTAGCGGGAGGGTACGGGGAGCTGTTTTTT.

The rearrangement uses TRBV19 and TRBJ2-1; 8 positions agree with TRBD2. The ends lost 5 bases at V and 1 base at J; junction bases unmatched: 13. The CDR3 spans 18 residues. Germline assignment: CDR1 LNHDA and CDR2 SQIVND (reference sequence). CDR3 in DNA: TGTGCCAGTAGTCCCGATCCCCTGACTAGCGTGTCCTACAATGAGCAGTTCTTC. Protein: CASSPDPLTSVSYNEQFF.

This clonotype was seen more than once but under ten times. V and J are TRBV5-1 and TRBJ1-3; D remains unclear. The CDR3 runs to 11 residues. CDR1 is SGHRS, CDR2 YFSETQ, per germline. The DNA for the CDR3 is TGCTCCCTAGCCGATGCGAACACCATATATTTT. Translated, it gives CSLADANTIYF.

Details on this clonotype: This may come from a read error, since a much larger clone is one base off. As DNA, the CDR3 is TGTGCCAGCAGTGGGACAGACAACTATGGCTACACCTTC. As protein: CASSGTDNYGYTF. The J gene is TRBJ1-2, the V gene TRBV2; maybe TRBD1 (6 bases). The CDR3 runs 13 residues. The germline V and J ends were trimmed by 4 bases and 2 bases, with 8 bases remaining between them. Germline V gives CDR1 SNHLY, CDR2 FYNNEI.

The chain is built from TRBV12-3 or TRBV12-4 and TRBJ1-1; D is unresolved. The CDR3 is made up of 13 amino acids. Trimming took 5 bases from V and 1 from J, leaving 8 bases between them. Here the CDR3 reads CASSQKPNTEAFF. Here the CDR3 DNA reads TGTGCCAGCAGTCAAAAACCGAACACTGAAGCTTTCTTT.

V and J are TRBV28 and TRBJ2-7, with a possible D match to TRBD2 (6 bases). V was pared by 4 bases and J by 2 bases, with 12 bases between. The CDR3 runs to 14 residues. Looked up from germline, CDR1 is MDHEN and CDR2 is SYDVKM. The CDR3 region is CASSSGEITYEQYF. The DNA of the CDR3 is TGTGCCAGCAGTTCGGGGGAGATTACCTACGAGCAGTACTTC.

This clonotype appeared many times. The chain is built from TRBV24-1 and TRBJ1-2; D is uncertain. Germline assignment: CDR1 KGHDR and CDR2 SFDVKD. The CDR3 length is 13 residues. V lost 3 bases to trimming and J lost 4 bases, with 8 bases between them. The DNA of the CDR3 is TGTGCCACCAGTGATGCTGCCTTCTATGGCTACACCTTC. It encodes CATSDAAFYGYTF.

This clonotype has a count of ten or more. V usage is TRBV7-2 and J usage is TRBJ1-5; D ambiguous. CDR3 size: 12 residues. Deletions cut 2 bases from V and 6 bases from J, with 5 bases between. CDR1 and CDR2 (germline): SGHTA, FQGNSA. In DNA form, the CDR3 reads TGTGCCAGCAGCTTAAAGGGTCAGCCCCAGCATTTT. Protein sequence: CASSLKGQPQHF.

Only a few counts were recorded for this clonotype. This CDR3 reads CATSRERTGGASDTQYF. The DNA for the CDR3 is TGTGCCACCAGCAGAGAGCGGACAGGGGGCGCATCGGATACGCAGTATTTT. The chain couples TRBV15 to TRBJ2-3; 11 bases agree with TRBD1. The trim removed 0 bases at V and 6 bases at J, leaving 8 bases unmatched. The CDR3 has 17 amino acids. Germline CDR1 LNHNV, CDR2 YYDKDF (reference sequence).

This clonotype came up many times. The rearrangement uses TRBV15 and TRBJ2-3, with D possibly TRBD1 on 6 matching bases. The CDR3 is 16 amino acids. Germline CDR1 and CDR2: LNHNV and YYDKDF (reference sequence). Trimming removed 2 bases from V and 0 bases from J, with 12 bases in between. CDR3 nucleotide sequence: TGTGCCACCAGCAGAAGGCAGGGGAAAAGCACAGATACGCAGTATTTT. Amino acids: CATSRRQGKSTDTQYF. The variable domain in full, with the rest retrieved from reference TRBV15 and TRBJ2-3, is DAMVIQNPRYQVTQFGKPVTLSCSQTLNHNVMYWYQQKSSQAPKLLFHYYDKDFNNEADTPDNFQSRRPNTSFCFLDIRSPGLGDTAMYLCATSRRQGKSTDTQYFGPGTRLTVL.

This clonotype has at least ten counts. CDR3 DNA sequence: TGCGCCAGCAGCTTGACTATGTCCTACGAGCAGTACTTC. The encoded protein is CASSLTMSYEQYF. The chain is built from TRBV5-1 and TRBJ2-7; D not resolved. Trimming cost V 1 base and J 1 base, with 6 bases left between them. The CDR3 runs 13 residues. Germline CDR1 and CDR2: SGHRS and YFSETQ.

This clonotype was detected many times. The chain employs TRBV20-1 and TRBJ2-7; 7 bases agree with TRBD2. This CDR3 spans 13 amino acids. Germline CDR1 is DFQATT and CDR2 is SNEGSKA (reference sequence). The CDR3 sequence is CSRGDVSSYEQYF. CDR3 bases: TGCAGCCGGGGGGACGTCAGCTCCTACGAGCAGTACTTC.

The table lists this clonotype with a few counts. The chain uses TRBV9 and TRBJ1-3; possible D gene TRBD1, 6 bases. Per the germline V gene, CDR1 is SGDLS and CDR2 is YYNGEE. The CDR3 has 15 amino acids. V lost 3 bases and J lost 4, with 14 bases in between. CDR3 residues: CASSETGSEGNTIYF. The CDR3 DNA is TGTGCCAGCAGCGAAACAGGGTCGGAGGGAAACACCATATATTTT. The full variable domain, its missing parts supplied by reference TRBV9 and TRBJ1-3, is DSGVTQTPKHLITATGQRVTLRCSPRSGDLSVYWYQQSLDQGLQFLIQYYNGEERAKGNILERFSAQQFPDLHSELNLSSLELGDSALYFCASSETGSEGNTIYFGEGSWLTVV.

This clonotype was seen only a few times. The rearrangement joins TRBV19 to TRBJ2-5; 9 bases map to TRBD2. The CDR3 sequence is 15 residues long. The V gene's germline CDR1 is LNHDA and CDR2 SQIVND (reference sequence). J gave up 5 bases and V 5 bases, and 9 bases lay outside the gene matches. The CDR3 bases are TGTGCCAGTAGTTTGCGGGAGGGCCGAAGGGAGACCCAGTACTTC. Translated, it gives CASSLREGRRETQYF.

CDR3 nucleotides: TGTGCCAGCAGCTCGGGAGGGGGTGACTATGGCTACACCTTC. Translation gives CASSSGGGDYGYTF. The chain has TRBV9 and TRBJ1-2, with D possibly being TRBD1 (6 bases). The CDR3 covers 14 residues. Germline V gene data show CDR1 as SGDLS and CDR2 as YYNGEE. Trimming took 4 bases from V and 3 from J, leaving 13 bases between them.

This clonotype was seen a few times. The V gene is TRBV6-5, the J gene TRBJ2-1, with D tentatively TRBD1 (6 bases). Germline CDR1 reads MNHEY; CDR2 reads SVGAGI. The CDR3 has 17 residues. Trimming left V 2 bases short and J 7 bases short, with 21 bases between. CDR3 protein: CASSYRHKNRDGNEQFF. Written as DNA, the CDR3 is TGTGCCAGCAGTTACCGACACAAAAACAGGGATGGAAATGAGCAGTTCTTC.

This clonotype was found a few times. The chain employs TRBV10-3 and TRBJ2-7; D not certain. Per the germline V gene, CDR1 is ENHRY and CDR2 is SYGVKD. V lost 4 bases and J lost 4, with 8 bases in between. CDR3 length: 12 residues. This chain's CDR3 is CAISGNRYEQYF. Written as DNA, the CDR3 is TGTGCCATCAGTGGAAATCGGTACGAGCAGTACTTC.

There are a few counts of this clonotype. V is TRBV6-2 or TRBV6-3 and J is TRBJ2-1, with D maybe TRBD2 (6 bases). The CDR3 is made up of 16 amino acids. CDR1 MNHEY and CDR2 SVGEGT come from the germline V gene. The germline V and J ends were trimmed by 6 bases and 2 bases, with 17 bases remaining between them. CDR3 sequence reads: CASSPTGRGTYNEQFF. The CDR3 bases are TGTGCCAGCAGCCCCACGGGGCGGGGAACCTACAATGAGCAGTTCTTC.